The 2 T cell receptor beta chains listed next were all sequenced from one sample in a study of blood T cell repertoires in COVID-19. Profiled with immunoSEQ multiplex PCR; TCRdb holds only in-frame clones, not every one. The sample carries 200,000 or so clones, approximately 85% recorded once. The sequenced sample was peripheral blood. The receptor source for this set is a man between 50 and 59 years old who had recovered from COVID-19.

This clone was counted between two and nine times. The chain combines TRBV5-1 with TRBJ2-1; 9 bases match TRBD2. This CDR3 is 16 amino acids long. Looked up from germline, CDR1 is SGHRS and CDR2 is YFSETQ. The V and J ends lost 4 bases and 7 bases, in that order; junction bases with no gene match: 12. The CDR3 coding sequence is TGCGCCAGCAGCCTATCAGGTAGCGGGAGTTTAAATGAGCAGTTCTTC. As protein: CASSLSGSGSLNEQFF.

The chain combines TRBV24-1 with TRBJ2-2; 8 bases align to TRBD1. The CDR3 covers 16 residues. V lost 3 bases, J lost 2 bases, and 4 bases stayed unmatched. CDR1 and CDR2 from the germline V gene are KGHDR and SFDVKD. The CDR3 DNA sequence: TGTGCCACCAGTGATACCGGGACAGGAAACACCGGGGAGCTGTTTTTT. Translation: CATSDTGTGNTGELFF.